This TCR beta chain came from a study of blood T cells in healthy people across ages. Study-wide points: The study regarded diversity estimates from one million T cells as underestimates. Naive T cell percentage showed a strong correlation with TCR beta diversity.

The authors isolated at least 7 million PBMCs per sample. Per sample, no less than 5.5 micrograms of total RNA were extracted. Next came a second PCR, run for about 7 to 12 cycles, which used a sample-barcoded 5' primer along with a J-beta primer mix. TCRdb processed the 5' RACE reads anew with MiXCR; each CDR3 protein has one entry. The sample includes roughly 800,000 distinct CDR3 sequences, more than 25% of them seen just once. This clonotype was recorded a few times. Its target is unknown. The CDR3 contains 17 residues. In germline, CDR1 is LGHDT, CDR2 YNNKEL (reference sequence). With 4 bases clipped from V and 5 bases from J, the junction kept 8 bases outside the gene matches. These data are also associated with another study on T cells of mothers and their children.

The chain has TRBV3-1 and TRBJ2-2; 12 bases are shared with TRBD2. What was sequenced was blood. The TCR was taken from a boy aged 5-17 years in good health. The CDR3 nucleotides read TGTGCCAGCAGCCGGGGGTCACTAGCGGGGGGAACCGGGGAGCTGTTTTTT. Protein sequence: CASSRGSLAGGTGELFF.